The sequence of this T cell receptor (beta chain) was determined in a study of shared clonotypes between healthy human individuals. Data came from immunoSEQ multiplex PCR; TCRdb stores just in-frame clones and leaves some out. The table includes about 1 million clones, 65% to 75% detected once. Between the trimmed V and J ends, which lost 2 bases and 0 bases, there was a span of 5 bases. The germline gives CDR1 LNHNV, CDR2 YYDKDF (reference sequence). The CDR3 is 15 residues long. This clonotype originated in a man aged 18-30 years in good health. Sequencing was performed on memory CD4+ T cells sorted from blood. The subset denotes: CD45RA-negative fraction. The rearrangement joins TRBV15 to TRBJ2-6; D is uncertain. The CDR3 DNA is TGTGCCACCAGCAGACAGAGCTCTGGGGCCAACGTCCTGACTTTC. Amino acids: CATSRQSSGANVLTF. Full variable domain (missing parts from reference TRBV15 and TRBJ2-6): DAMVIQNPRYQVTQFGKPVTLSCSQTLNHNVMYWYQQKSSQAPKLLFHYYDKDFNNEADTPDNFQSRRPNTSFCFLDIRSPGLGDTAMYLCATSRQSSGANVLTFGAGSRLTVL.